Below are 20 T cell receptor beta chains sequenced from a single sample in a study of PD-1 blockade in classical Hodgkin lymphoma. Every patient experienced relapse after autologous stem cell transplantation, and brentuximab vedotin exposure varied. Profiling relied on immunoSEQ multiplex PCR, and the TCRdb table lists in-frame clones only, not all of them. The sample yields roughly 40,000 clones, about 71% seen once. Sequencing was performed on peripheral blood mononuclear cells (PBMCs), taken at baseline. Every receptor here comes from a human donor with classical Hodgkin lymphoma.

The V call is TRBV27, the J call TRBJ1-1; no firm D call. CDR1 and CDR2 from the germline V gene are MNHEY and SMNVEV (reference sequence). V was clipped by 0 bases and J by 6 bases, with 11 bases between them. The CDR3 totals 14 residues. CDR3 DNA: TGTGCCAGCAGTTTATCGTTAAGGGCGCCTGAAGCTTTCTTT. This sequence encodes CASSLSLRAPEAFF.

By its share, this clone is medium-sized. The CDR3 loop reads CASSYWTGRDAEAFF. In nucleotides, the CDR3 is TGTGCCAGCAGTTATTGGACAGGGCGGGATGCTGAAGCTTTCTTT. The chain couples TRBV5-8 to TRBJ1-1, with 8 bases fitting TRBD1. CDR1 and CDR2 (germline): SGHTS, YDEGEE. The CDR3 runs to 15 residues. The J segment lost 6 bases and the V segment lost 5 bases, leaving 12 bases of the junction unmatched.

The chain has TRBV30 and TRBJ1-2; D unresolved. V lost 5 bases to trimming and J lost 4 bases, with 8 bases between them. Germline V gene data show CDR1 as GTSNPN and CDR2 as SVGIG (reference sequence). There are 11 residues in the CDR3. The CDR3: CAWRPGYGYTF. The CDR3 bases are TGTGCCTGGCGACCGGGCTATGGCTACACCTTC.

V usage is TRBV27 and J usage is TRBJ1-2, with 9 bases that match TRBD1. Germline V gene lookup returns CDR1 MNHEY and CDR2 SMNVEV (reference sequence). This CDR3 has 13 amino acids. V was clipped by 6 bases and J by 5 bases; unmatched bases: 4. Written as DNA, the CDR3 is TGTGCCAGCAGCCCCGGGACAGGGTATGGCTACACCTTC. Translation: CASSPGTGYGYTF.

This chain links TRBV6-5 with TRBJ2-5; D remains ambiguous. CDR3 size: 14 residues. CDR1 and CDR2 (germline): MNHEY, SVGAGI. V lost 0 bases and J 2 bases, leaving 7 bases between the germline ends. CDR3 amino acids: CASSYSNSQETQYF. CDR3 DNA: TGTGCCAGCAGTTACTCGAATTCACAAGAGACCCAGTACTTC.

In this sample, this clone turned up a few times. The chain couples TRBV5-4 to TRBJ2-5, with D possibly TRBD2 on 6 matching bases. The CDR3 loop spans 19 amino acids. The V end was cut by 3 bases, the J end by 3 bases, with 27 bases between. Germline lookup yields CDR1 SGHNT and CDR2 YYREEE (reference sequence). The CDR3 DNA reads TGTGCCAGCAGCTACTGGTCGTCCGGGGCGGGATGGTGGGAAGAGACCCAGTACTTC. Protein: CASSYWSSGAGWWEETQYF. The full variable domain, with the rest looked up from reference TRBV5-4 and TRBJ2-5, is ETGVTQSPTHLIKTRGQQVTLRCSSQSGHNTVSWYQQALGQGPQFIFQYYREEENGRGNFPPRFSGLQFPNYSSELNVNALELDDSALYLCASSYWSSGAGWWEETQYFGPGTRLLVL.

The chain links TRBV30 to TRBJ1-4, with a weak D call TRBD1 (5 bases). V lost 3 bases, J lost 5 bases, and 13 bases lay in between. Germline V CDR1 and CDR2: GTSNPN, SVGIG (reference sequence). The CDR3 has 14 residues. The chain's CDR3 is CAWRWTGTNEKLFF. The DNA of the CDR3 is TGTGCCTGGAGGTGGACTGGGACGAATGAAAAACTGTTTTTT.

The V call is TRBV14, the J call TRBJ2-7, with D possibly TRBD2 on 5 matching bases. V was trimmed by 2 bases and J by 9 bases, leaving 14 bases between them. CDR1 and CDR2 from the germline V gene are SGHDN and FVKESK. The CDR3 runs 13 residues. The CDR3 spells CASSQYSDDGQYF. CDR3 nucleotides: TGTGCCAGCAGCCAATATAGCGATGACGGGCAGTACTTC.

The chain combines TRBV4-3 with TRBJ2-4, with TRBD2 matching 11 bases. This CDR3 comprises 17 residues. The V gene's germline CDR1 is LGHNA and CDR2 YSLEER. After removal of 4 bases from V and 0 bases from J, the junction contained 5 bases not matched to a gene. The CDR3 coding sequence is TGCGCCAGCAGCCCGGGACTAGCGGCCTTAGCCAAAAACATTCAGTACTTC. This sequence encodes CASSPGLAALAKNIQYF.

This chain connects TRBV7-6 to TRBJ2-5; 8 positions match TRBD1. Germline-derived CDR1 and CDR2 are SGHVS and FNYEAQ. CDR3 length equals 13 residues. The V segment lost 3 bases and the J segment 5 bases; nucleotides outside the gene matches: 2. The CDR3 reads CASSFRGRETQYF. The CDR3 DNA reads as TGTGCCAGCAGCTTCAGGGGGCGGGAGACCCAGTACTTC.

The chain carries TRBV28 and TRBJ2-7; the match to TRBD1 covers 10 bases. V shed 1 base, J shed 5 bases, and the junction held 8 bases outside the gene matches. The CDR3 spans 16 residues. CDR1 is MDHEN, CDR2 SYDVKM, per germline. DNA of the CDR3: TGTGCCAGCAGTTTATATTTCGGACAGGGGGAAAACGAGCAGTACTTC. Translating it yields CASSLYFGQGENEQYF.

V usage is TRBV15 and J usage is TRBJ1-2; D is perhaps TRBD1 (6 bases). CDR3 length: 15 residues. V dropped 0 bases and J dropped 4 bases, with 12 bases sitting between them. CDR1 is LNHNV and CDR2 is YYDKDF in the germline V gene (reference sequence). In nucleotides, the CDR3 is TGTGCCACCAGCAGAGATTCAGGGGTGGGCTATGGCTACACCTTC. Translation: CATSRDSGVGYGYTF.

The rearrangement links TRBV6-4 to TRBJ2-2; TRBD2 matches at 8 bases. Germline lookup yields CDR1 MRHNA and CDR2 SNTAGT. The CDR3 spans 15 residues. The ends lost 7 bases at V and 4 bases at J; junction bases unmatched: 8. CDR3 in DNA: TGTGCCAGCACAATTTCCGCGGGGGGCACCGGGGAGCTGTTTTTT. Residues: CASTISAGGTGELFF.

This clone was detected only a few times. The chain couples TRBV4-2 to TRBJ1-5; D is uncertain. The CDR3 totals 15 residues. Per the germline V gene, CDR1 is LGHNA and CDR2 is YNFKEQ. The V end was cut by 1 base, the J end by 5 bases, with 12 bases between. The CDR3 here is CASSQVQQPHQPQHF. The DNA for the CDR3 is TGTGCCAGCAGCCAAGTACAACAGCCTCATCAGCCCCAGCATTTT.

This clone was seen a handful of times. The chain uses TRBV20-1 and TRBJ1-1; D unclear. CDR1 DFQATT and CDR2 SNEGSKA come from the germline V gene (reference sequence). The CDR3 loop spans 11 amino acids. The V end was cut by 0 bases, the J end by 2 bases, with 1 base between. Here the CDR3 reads CSARDNTEAFF. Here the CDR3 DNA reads TGCAGTGCTAGAGATAACACTGAAGCTTTCTTT.

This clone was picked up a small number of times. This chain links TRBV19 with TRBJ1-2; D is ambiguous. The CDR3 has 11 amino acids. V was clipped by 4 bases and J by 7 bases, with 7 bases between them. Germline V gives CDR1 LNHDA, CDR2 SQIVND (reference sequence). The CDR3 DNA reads TGTGCCAGTAGTAAGGAGTTTGGCTACACCTTC. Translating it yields CASSKEFGYTF.

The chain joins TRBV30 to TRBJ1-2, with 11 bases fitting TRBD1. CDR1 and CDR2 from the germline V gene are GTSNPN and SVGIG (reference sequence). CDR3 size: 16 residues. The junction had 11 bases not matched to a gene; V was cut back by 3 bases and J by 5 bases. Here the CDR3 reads CAWRLRTGGALYGYTF. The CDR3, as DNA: TGTGCCTGGAGACTAAGGACAGGGGGCGCATTGTATGGCTACACCTTC.

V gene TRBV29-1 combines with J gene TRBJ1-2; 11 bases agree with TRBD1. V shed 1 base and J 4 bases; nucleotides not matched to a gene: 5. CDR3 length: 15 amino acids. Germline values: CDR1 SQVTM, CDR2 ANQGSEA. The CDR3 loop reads CSVEGRDRGSYGYTF. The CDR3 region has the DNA TGCAGCGTTGAAGGGAGGGACAGGGGGAGCTATGGCTACACCTTC.

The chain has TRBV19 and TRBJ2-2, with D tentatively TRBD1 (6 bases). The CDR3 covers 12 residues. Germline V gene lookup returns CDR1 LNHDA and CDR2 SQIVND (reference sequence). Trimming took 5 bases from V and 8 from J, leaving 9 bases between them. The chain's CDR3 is CASSPDRGELFF. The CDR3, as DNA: TGTGCCAGTAGTCCTGACAGGGGGGAGCTGTTTTTT.

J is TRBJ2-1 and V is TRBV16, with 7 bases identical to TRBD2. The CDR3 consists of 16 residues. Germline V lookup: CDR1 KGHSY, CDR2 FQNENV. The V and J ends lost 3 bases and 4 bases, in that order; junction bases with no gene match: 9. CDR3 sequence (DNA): TGTGCCAGCAGCCAGAGCGGGATGGAACTATACAATGAGCAGTTCTTC. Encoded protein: CASSQSGMELYNEQFF.